The rows below give T cell receptor beta chains drawn from one sample of a study of response to subunit inactivated influenza vaccine. Using its own MiXCR run on the RT-PCR reads, TCRdb lists one record per CDR3 protein. Of about 700,000 distinct CDR3 sequences in the sample, approximately 15% were seen once. Specimen: PBMCs from blood, collected about 14 days before vaccination. These receptors originate from a man in his fifties who received an inactivated influenza vaccine. CDR3s include the opening cysteine and the closing phenylalanine or tryptophan. The D gene is left open where the match is weak. Only some rows state a clone size, as once, few, many or a class for expanded clones.

cdr3_nt	cdr3_aa	d_call	clone_size	v_call	j_call
TGTGCCAGCAGGGCACGGGGAGGCGGAAACACCATATATTTT	CASRARGGGNTIYF	-	few	TRBV27	TRBJ1-3
TGTGCCAGCAGCCGAGGTGCTAGCGTCTACGAGCAGTACTTC	CASSRGASVYEQYF	-	-	TRBV7-6	TRBJ2-7
TGTGCCAGCGTTCCAGGGAGCTCCTACGAGCAGTACTTC	CASVPGSSYEQYF	-	few	TRBV7-9	TRBJ2-7
TGTGCCTGGAGTGTCCAGGGGGCAAACATTCAGTACTTC	CAWSVQGANIQYF	TRBD1	-	TRBV30	TRBJ2-4
TGCGCCAGCAGCACCCGACTAGCGGGGGCGGGGGCAGATACGCAGTATTTT	CASSTRLAGAGADTQYF	TRBD2	few	TRBV5-1	TRBJ2-3
TGCGCCAGCAGCTACCCTGACAGGGGGCGTTTCTACGAGCAGTACTTC	CASSYPDRGRFYEQYF	TRBD1	many	TRBV4-1	TRBJ2-7
TGCAGCGCAAAACCGGGACACACGAACACCGGGGAGCTGTTTTTT	CSAKPGHTNTGELFF	-	few	TRBV29-1	TRBJ2-2
TGTGCCACCAGCACGCAAACCGAGGAGCTGTTTTTT	CATSTQTEELFF	-	-	TRBV15	TRBJ2-2
TGCAGCGTTGTAACCCCCTTGGACAGCCCCACCGAGCAGTACTTC	CSVVTPLDSPTEQYF	-	-	TRBV29-1	TRBJ2-7
TGTGCCAGCAGTTACGAGTTAGCGGGAGGGAGCACAGATACGCAGTATTTT	CASSYELAGGSTDTQYF	TRBD2	-	TRBV6-5	TRBJ2-3
TGCGCCAGCAGCTTCAGCAACAACGAGCAGTACTTC	CASSFSNNEQYF	-	-	TRBV5-1	TRBJ2-7
TGTGCCAGCAGTTACGGGTCAAAATACGAGCAGTACTTC	CASSYGSKYEQYF	-	-	TRBV6-2/TRBV6-3	TRBJ2-7
TGCAGCTCTCCCGGGGTGGGCGTTGGGTTATACAATGAGCAGTTCTTC	CSSPGVGVGLYNEQFF	-	many	TRBV29-1	TRBJ2-1
TGCGCCAGCAGCCACCGTCATGGTCAGGGGATCTTTGATTCACCCCTCCACTTT	CASSHRHGQGIFDSPLHF	-	-	TRBV4-1	TRBJ1-6
TGTGCCAGCAATGCGGGCATTTCGAATTCACCCCTCCACTTT	CASNAGISNSPLHF	-	few	TRBV2	TRBJ1-6
TGTGCCAGCAGCCCAGGTAGGGGTTGGCAAGAGACCCAGTACTTC	CASSPGRGWQETQYF	-	-	TRBV3-1	TRBJ2-5
TGTGCCAGCAGTCCTACTAGCGGCGTCCTGACTTTC	CASSPTSGVLTF	TRBD2	-	TRBV6-5	TRBJ2-6
TGCGCCAGCAGCCAAGATCGGCGGAGCTCTGAGGGCTACACCTTC	CASSQDRRSSEGYTF	-	many	TRBV4-3	TRBJ1-2
TGCGCCAGCAGCCAAGAGGACACCTCGCTTAGCACAGATACGCAGTATTTT	CASSQEDTSLSTDTQYF	-	few	TRBV4-3	TRBJ2-3
TGTGCCAGCAGCTTAAGACTGTCGGGGGAGCAGTACTTC	CASSLRLSGEQYF	-	few	TRBV7-9	TRBJ2-7
TGTGCCAGCAGTTCTCAGGGGCCCAGCACAGATACGCAGTATTTT	CASSSQGPSTDTQYF	-	few	TRBV12-3/TRBV12-4	TRBJ2-3
TGTGCCATCAGTGCCCGCCAGGACCCTACGGCAATCTACTTC	CAISARQDPTAIYF	-	-	TRBV10-3	TRBJ2-7
TGCAGTGCTTCGACAGAGGTATCCTACAATGAGCAGTTCTTC	CSASTEVSYNEQFF	-	-	TRBV20-1	TRBJ2-1
TGTGCCATCAGTGAGTCTTTGTGGAGACAGGGGAAGGTTGCAGATACGCAGTATTTT	CAISESLWRQGKVADTQYF	TRBD1	-	TRBV10-3	TRBJ2-3
TGCAGTGCTAGAATTCCGGGTATTAGCTCTGGGGCCAACGTCCTGACTTTC	CSARIPGISSGANVLTF	-	-	TRBV20-1	TRBJ2-6
TGCAGTGCCACTCAAGGACAGCTTTCCTACGAGCAGTACTTC	CSATQGQLSYEQYF	-	many	TRBV20-1	TRBJ2-7
TGTGCCAGCAGTCCGAAGGGGACTAGCTCGGATACGCAGTATTTT	CASSPKGTSSDTQYF	TRBD2	many	TRBV3-1	TRBJ2-3
TGTGCCATCAGCGAAAATACAGGGGGACCTGGGGCCAACGTCCTGACTTTC	CAISENTGGPGANVLTF	TRBD1	few	TRBV10-3	TRBJ2-6
TGTGCCAGCAGTGCACCCGGTGGCAGTTGGGTCTTC	CASSAPGGSWVF	-	few	TRBV6-2/TRBV6-3	TRBJ2-1
TGCGCCAGCAGCCCCGACGGTGCGGTGAACGAGCAGTACTTC	CASSPDGAVNEQYF	-	-	TRBV5-1	TRBJ2-7
TGTGCCAGCAGCCAAAGAGTTAAGCAAGGCTACACCTTC	CASSQRVKQGYTF	-	-	TRBV3-1	TRBJ1-2
TGCGCCAGCAGCCAAGGGCAGAAGTTAAATCAGCCCCAGCATTTT	CASSQGQKLNQPQHF	-	many	TRBV4-1	TRBJ1-5
TGTGCCAGCAGTTTTAATTTTCGTCTCCGCTATGGCTACACCTTC	CASSFNFRLRYGYTF	-	few	TRBV12-3/TRBV12-4	TRBJ1-2
TGTGCCAGCTCACCAGGACAGGTGGGGCTTGAGCAGTACTTC	CASSPGQVGLEQYF	TRBD1	many	TRBV18	TRBJ2-7
TGTGCCAGCAGTTCAACAGGGGGCTCTGGAAACACCATATATTTT	CASSSTGGSGNTIYF	TRBD1	few	TRBV12-3/TRBV12-4	TRBJ1-3
TGCAGTGCTTTTCCCCCGGGACAGAACACCGGGGAGCTGTTTTTT	CSAFPPGQNTGELFF	-	few	TRBV20-1	TRBJ2-2
TGTGCCAGCAGCGGTGGCACCGACGAGCAGTACTTC	CASSGGTDEQYF	-	-	TRBV7-8	TRBJ2-7
TGTGCCAGCAGCTTAACCCCCAGGGGGGGCTCCCCAGATACGCAGTATTTT	CASSLTPRGGSPDTQYF	-	many	TRBV11-2	TRBJ2-3
TGCAGTACGGGACAGGGTATGCGGGAGCAGTACTTC	CSTGQGMREQYF	TRBD1	few	TRBV20-1	TRBJ2-7
TGCAGTGCGCCAAAACTAGCGGAACCCTACAATGAGCAGTTCTTC	CSAPKLAEPYNEQFF	TRBD2	-	TRBV20-1	TRBJ2-1
TGCAGTCCCAATCGAAGACAGGGGCGAAGGGTTACTGAAGCTTTCTTT	CSPNRRQGRRVTEAFF	TRBD1	few	TRBV20-1	TRBJ1-1
TGTGCCAGCAGACAGGGACAGGGGAATCAGCCCCAGCATTTT	CASRQGQGNQPQHF	TRBD1	few	TRBV12-3/TRBV12-4	TRBJ1-5
TGCGCCAGCAGCCAAGACCCACTAGGGACCTACGAGCAGTACTTC	CASSQDPLGTYEQYF	-	-	TRBV4-1	TRBJ2-7
TGTGCCAGCAGCTTGGCCCCGGGACAGGGCTTCTACGAGCAGTACTTC	CASSLAPGQGFYEQYF	TRBD1	few	TRBV5-5	TRBJ2-7
TGTGCCAGCAGTTCTCGGGACAGGGGGCGCACCGGGGAGCTGTTTTTT	CASSSRDRGRTGELFF	TRBD1	few	TRBV28	TRBJ2-2
TGTGCCAGCAGTGAAGAGGGGTCTCCTAGGCCCCTCCACTTT	CASSEEGSPRPLHF	-	few	TRBV2	TRBJ1-6
TGCGCCAGCAGAACAGGGGACTATGGCTACACCTTC	CASRTGDYGYTF	TRBD1	many	TRBV5-1	TRBJ1-2
TGTGCCAGCAGCCTCCGGGACGGGGCTAATGAAAAACTGTTTTTT	CASSLRDGANEKLFF	-	-	TRBV12-3/TRBV12-4	TRBJ1-4